A selection of T cell receptor beta chains follows, all from one sample in a study of blood T cell repertoires in COVID-19. Only in-frame clones appear in the TCRdb table, and some are missing; sequencing was by immunoSEQ multiplex PCR. Among fewer than 350,000 clones listed, 87% were seen once. Sequencing was done on a sample of peripheral blood. These receptors were taken from a woman aged 45-65 years who had recovered from COVID-19. The CDR3 runs from the conserved cysteine through the conserved F or W. The D gene is left open where the match is weak. Size is stated for part of the rows, as once, few or many counts, or as a class when the clone is expanded.

size,V,D,J,DNA,CDR3
.,TRBV7-2,.,TRBJ2-7,TGTGCCAGCAGCTTACGAAACGGCAGGGGTGAATACGAGCAGTACTTC,CASSLRNGRGEYEQYF
.,TRBV4-3,.,TRBJ2-2,TGCGCCAGCAGCCAAGAGGCCATCGACACCGGGGAGCTGTTTTTT,CASSQEAIDTGELFF
once,TRBV11-3,.,TRBJ2-3,TGTGCCAGCAGCTTGAGACCACCAGGGTCTAGCACAGATACGCAGTATTTT,CASSLRPPGSSTDTQYF
once,TRBV27,.,TRBJ2-3,TGTGCCAGCAGTTTATCCGGGACTAGCACAGATACGCAGTATTTT,CASSLSGTSTDTQYF
.,TRBV28,TRBD2,TRBJ2-2,TGTGCCAGCAGTCTAGCGGGAGGACTAACCGGGGAGCTGTTTTTT,CASSLAGGLTGELFF
.,TRBV4-1,TRBD1,TRBJ1-1,TGCGCCAGCAGCCATATGGGACAGGGCCTAACTGAAGCTTTCTTT,CASSHMGQGLTEAFF
.,TRBV3-1/TRBV3-2,.,TRBJ1-6,TGTGCCAGCAGCAAACAGGCTTATAATTCACCCCTCCACTTT,CASSKQAYNSPLHF
.,TRBV10-3,.,TRBJ2-2,TGTGCCATCGGGGGCGCGATGATCGGGACCGGGGAGCTGTTTTTT,CAIGGAMIGTGELFF
.,TRBV18,.,TRBJ2-7,TGTGCCAGCTCACCCGCGGGGGCGCAAGCCTACGAGCAGTACTTC,CASSPAGAQAYEQYF
once,TRBV15,TRBD2,TRBJ2-3,TGTGCCACCAGCAGAGATCGAAGCGGGACTGTCACAGATACGCAGTATTTT,CATSRDRSGTVTDTQYF
.,TRBV27,.,TRBJ1-1,TGTGCCAGCAGGCAGATCCCCGAGAACACTGAAGCTTTCTTT,CASRQIPENTEAFF
.,TRBV7-6,TRBD2,TRBJ2-7,TGTGCCAGCAGCTTATATAGCGGGAGGTACTACGAGCAGTACTTC,CASSLYSGRYYEQYF
.,TRBV7-2,.,TRBJ2-3,TGTGCCAGCAGCTCCGACAGGGGAGGGGCAGATACGCAGTATTTT,CASSSDRGGADTQYF
.,TRBV2,TRBD2,TRBJ2-1,TGTGCCAGCAGCCCCCGGGGGGACCGTGCCTACAATGAGCAGTTCTTC,CASSPRGDRAYNEQFF
.,TRBV6-2/TRBV6-3,.,TRBJ2-7,TGTGCCAGCAGTTACCGGTGGGGGGTCGAGCAGTACTTC,CASSYRWGVEQYF
.,TRBV4-1,TRBD1,TRBJ2-1,TGCGCCAGCAGCCAGGTGGGGTCGACAGGGCGGACCTACAATGAGCAGTTCTTC,CASSQVGSTGRTYNEQFF
.,TRBV7-2,TRBD2,TRBJ2-7,TGTGCCAGCAGCTTGCTGGCTAGCGGGTCCTACGAGCAGTACTTC,CASSLLASGSYEQYF
.,TRBV28,TRBD1,TRBJ1-5,TGTGCCAGCAGCCAAACTACAGGGGGACTTAATCAGCCCCAGCATTTT,CASSQTTGGLNQPQHF
few,TRBV19,.,TRBJ1-5,TGTGCCAGTAGTTCTGCTGCCGGTGAATCGCCCCAGCATTTT,CASSSAAGESPQHF
once,TRBV7-2,TRBD2,TRBJ2-1,TGTGCCAGCAGCCCAAAAGCGGGGGCCATCGACAATGAGCAGTTCTTC,CASSPKAGAIDNEQFF
.,TRBV4-1,TRBD1,TRBJ1-2,TGCGCCAGCAGCCGCGGAATTGTGACAGGGGGGATCCGGGGCTATGGCTACACCTTC,CASSRGIVTGGIRGYGYTF
.,TRBV15,TRBD2,TRBJ2-3,TGTGCCACCTTTCTAGCGGAGGGGACAGATACGCAGTATTTT,CATFLAEGTDTQYF
once,TRBV19,TRBD1,TRBJ1-1,TGTGCCACGGGGGGACAGGGTGGGATGAACACTGAAGCTTTCTTT,CATGGQGGMNTEAFF
.,TRBV6-2/TRBV6-3,TRBD1,TRBJ2-7,TGTGCCAGCAGCCTCCGACAGGGTCTTTACGAGCAGTACTTC,CASSLRQGLYEQYF
once,TRBV5-1,.,TRBJ2-3,TGCGCCAGCAGCTTGGCAGGGGCCACTGGCACAGATACGCAGTATTTT,CASSLAGATGTDTQYF
.,TRBV7-2,TRBD2,TRBJ2-3,TGTGCCAGCAGCTTAGGAGCTAGCGGGGGAACAGATACGCAGTATTTT,CASSLGASGGTDTQYF
few,TRBV19,TRBD1,TRBJ2-2,TGTGCCACCAGACAGGGGGCGGTCACCGGGGAGCTGTTTTTT,CATRQGAVTGELFF
few,TRBV6-5,.,TRBJ2-7,TGTGCCAGCAGTTCTGACGGTAGGGGCTACGAGCAGTACTTC,CASSSDGRGYEQYF
.,TRBV14,TRBD1,TRBJ1-4,TGTGCCAGCAGCCGACAGGGGGGATATGAAAAACTGTTTTTT,CASSRQGGYEKLFF
.,TRBV10-3,TRBD2,TRBJ2-3,TGTGCCATCAGTGAGGATGCGGGGACTAGCGGGGGTTCGGTCTATACGCAGTATTTT,CAISEDAGTSGGSVYTQYF
.,TRBV6-5,TRBD1,TRBJ2-1,TGTGCCAGCAGGAGGGGACAGTCGAACAATGAGCAGTTCTTC,CASRRGQSNNEQFF
.,TRBV27,.,TRBJ1-2,TGTGCCAGCAGCCCCACAGGGAACTATGGCTACACCTTC,CASSPTGNYGYTF
.,TRBV9,TRBD2,TRBJ2-7,TGTGCCAGCAGCGTAGGGACTAGCGGCTCCTACGAGCAGTACTTC,CASSVGTSGSYEQYF
.,TRBV7-2,.,TRBJ2-6,TGTGCCAGCAGCCCACGCCAGGGGTTCGAAGCTGGGGCCAACGTCCTGACTTTC,CASSPRQGFEAGANVLTF
.,TRBV5-1,.,TRBJ2-5,TGCGCCAGCAGCTTTACCGGGACACTGGAAGAGACCCAGTACTTC,CASSFTGTLEETQYF
.,TRBV5-5,TRBD1,TRBJ1-2,TGTGCCAGCAGCCCCGGACAGGCGACTAACTATGGCTACACCTTC,CASSPGQATNYGYTF
.,TRBV11-1,.,TRBJ1-5,TGTGCCAGCAGCTGGACAGAGGATCAGCCCCAGCATTTT,CASSWTEDQPQHF
.,TRBV28,TRBD1,TRBJ2-7,TGTGCCAGCAGTGAGGCGGGACAGGAGGACGAGCAGTACTTC,CASSEAGQEDEQYF
.,TRBV19,TRBD2,TRBJ2-1,TGTGCCACCGGCCAGCGGGGAATCAATGAGCAGTTCTTC,CATGQRGINEQFF
.,TRBV13,TRBD1,TRBJ1-1,TGTGCCAGCAGCTCTCAGACAGGGCCTACTGAAGCTTTCTTT,CASSSQTGPTEAFF
.,TRBV5-5,.,TRBJ1-6,TGTGCCAGCAGCTCTCCGGGTCAAAATAATTCACCCCTCCACTTT,CASSSPGQNNSPLHF
.,TRBV28,.,TRBJ1-5,TGTGCCAGCAGTTTCCTGGACAGAACCCTAGATCAGCCCCAGCATTTT,CASSFLDRTLDQPQHF
.,TRBV9,.,TRBJ2-7,TGTGCCAGCTCTACTGCTGCCCTTCCCTACGAGCAGTACTTC,CASSTAALPYEQYF
.,TRBV28,.,TRBJ1-2,TGTGCCGTTACAGGGATCCCCTATGGCTACACCTTC,CAVTGIPYGYTF
.,TRBV5-6,TRBD2,TRBJ2-3,TGTGCCAGCAGCTTGGTGGGACTAGCGGGAGGTCGGGCTGATACGCAGTATTTT,CASSLVGLAGGRADTQYF
.,TRBV21-1,.,TRBJ1-1,TGTGCCAGCAAAGTGGGTGGCCGGGGAGACACTGAAGCTTTCTTT,CASKVGGRGDTEAFF
few,TRBV30,TRBD1,TRBJ1-1,TGTGCCTGGACCCAGGGGGCGAGCACTGAAGCTTTCTTT,CAWTQGASTEAFF
.,TRBV7-2,TRBD1,TRBJ1-2,TGTGCCAGCAGCTCCCCCGGGGGACAGGGGGCAATGCGGGGCTACACCTTC,CASSSPGGQGAMRGYTF
.,TRBV19,.,TRBJ2-5,TGTGCCAGTAGTACCAGGGGTGTCCTAGGAGAGACCCAGTACTTC,CASSTRGVLGETQYF
.,TRBV5-4,.,TRBJ2-1,TGTGCCAGCAGCAAAAGGGTGGGGGAGGCCTTTGAGCAGTTCTTC,CASSKRVGEAFEQFF
.,TRBV28,.,TRBJ2-3,TGTGCCAGCAGTTTAGTCAGGGGTATAGATACGCAGTATTTT,CASSLVRGIDTQYF
.,TRBV28,.,TRBJ2-4,TGTGCCAGCAGTTTATACCTAGGCGCGTCCGCCAAAAACATTCAGTACTTC,CASSLYLGASAKNIQYF
.,TRBV18,TRBD2,TRBJ2-3,TGTGCCAGCTCACCATTTGTAGCGGGGGCCGGAGGCACGCAGTATTTT,CASSPFVAGAGGTQYF
.,TRBV5-1,.,TRBJ1-1,TGCGCCAGCAGCTTTGTCAGGGGAACTTCGGGAATTAGTACTGAAGCTTTCTTT,CASSFVRGTSGISTEAFF
.,TRBV7-2,.,TRBJ1-5,TGTGCCAGCAGCTCGCTAGGGGTCGTCCAGCCCCAGCATTTT,CASSSLGVVQPQHF
.,TRBV10-2,.,TRBJ2-2,TGCGCCAGCAGTGAGTCCCTGGTAGGCGGGAACACCGGGGAGCTGTTTTTT,CASSESLVGGNTGELFF
.,TRBV4-1,.,TRBJ1-2,TGCGCCAGCAGCCAAGCAGGGGTCTATGGCTACACCTTC,CASSQAGVYGYTF